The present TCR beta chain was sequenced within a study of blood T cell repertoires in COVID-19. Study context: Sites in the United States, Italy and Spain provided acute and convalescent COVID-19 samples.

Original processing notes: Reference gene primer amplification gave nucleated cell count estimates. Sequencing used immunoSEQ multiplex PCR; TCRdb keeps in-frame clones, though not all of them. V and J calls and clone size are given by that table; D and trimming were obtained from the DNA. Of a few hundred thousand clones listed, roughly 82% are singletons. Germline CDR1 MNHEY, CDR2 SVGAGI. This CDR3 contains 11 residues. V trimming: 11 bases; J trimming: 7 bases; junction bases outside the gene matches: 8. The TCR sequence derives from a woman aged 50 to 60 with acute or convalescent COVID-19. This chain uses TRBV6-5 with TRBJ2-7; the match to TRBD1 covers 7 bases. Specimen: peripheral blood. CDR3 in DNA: TGTGCCTCGACAGGGCCCGGAGAGCAGTACTTC. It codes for CASTGPGEQYF.